The 20 T cell receptor beta chains below come from one sample, sequenced in a study of T cells in Graves' hyperthyroidism and ophthalmopathy. The investigators amplified TCR beta CDR3 regions from RNA transcripts. First-round RT-PCR targeting the TCR CDR3 was performed with the HTBI primer set. TCRdb used MiXCR to reprocess the multiplex PCR reads, holding one entry per CDR3 protein. The sample holds about 510,000 distinct CDR3 sequences; about 14% are singletons and the top ten take over 11%. Sequenced material: blood. Receptors originate from a woman between 35 and 50 years old with Graves' hyperthyroidism.

This clonotype was counted many times. The chain is built from TRBV12-3 or TRBV12-4 and TRBJ2-1; D unresolved. The CDR3 runs 11 residues. V dropped 7 bases and J dropped 10 bases, with 11 bases sitting between them. The CDR3 is CASTLRTEQFF. CDR3 DNA: TGTGCCAGCACCCTCCGCACCGAGCAGTTCTTC.

In this sample, this clonotype turned up many times. This chain joins TRBV2 and TRBJ2-1; D remains unclear. This CDR3 is 11 amino acids long. CDR1 and CDR2 from the germline V gene are SNHLY and FYNNEI. V lost 7 bases, J lost 8 bases, and 9 bases lay in between. The CDR3 bases are TGTGCCAGCATGGAAGGTTATGAGCAGTTCTTC. It encodes CASMEGYEQFF. Full variable domain (remainder filled in from reference TRBV2 and TRBJ2-1): EPEVTQTPSHQVTQMGQEVILRCVPISNHLYFYWYRQILGQKVEFLVSFYNNEISEKSEIFDDQFSVERPDGSNFTLKIRSTKLEDSAMYFCASMEGYEQFFGPGTRLTVL.

This clonotype was observed a few times. The chain joins TRBV7-2 to TRBJ2-5; TRBD1 aligns across 8 bases. The ends lost 6 bases at V and 13 bases at J; junction bases unmatched: 16. The CDR3 consists of 14 residues. CDR1 and CDR2 (germline): SGHTA, FQGNSA. Here the CDR3 DNA reads TGTGCCAGCAGTTCCGTGGGGACAGGACCCCGGTTGTACTTC. Translation: CASSSVGTGPRLYF. Combining the CDR3 with reference TRBV7-2 and TRBJ2-5 gives the whole variable domain GAGVSQSPSNKVTEKGKDVELRCDPISGHTALYWYRQSLGQGLEFLIYFQGNSAPDKSGLPSDRFSAERTGGSVSTLTIQRTQQEDSAVYLCASSSVGTGPRLYFGPGTRLLVL.

This clonotype was counted many times. This chain links TRBV10-1 with TRBJ1-1; D is possibly TRBD1 (5 bases). The CDR3 runs to 13 residues. Germline V gives CDR1 WNHNN, CDR2 SYGVQD (reference sequence). V was trimmed by 0 bases and J by 4 bases, leaving 6 bases between them. The CDR3 sequence: CASSESGGTEAFF. The CDR3 nucleotides read TGCGCCAGCAGTGAGTCCGGGGGCACTGAAGCTTTCTTT.

This clonotype was found many times. The V call is TRBV7-8, the J call TRBJ2-7; the D is unclear. The CDR3 runs 14 residues. V lost 2 bases, J lost 1 base, and 9 bases lay in between. Germline-derived CDR1 and CDR2 are SGHVS and FQNEAQ. CDR3 residues: CASSLFPRSYEQYF. The CDR3 DNA reads TGTGCCAGCAGCTTATTCCCCAGATCCTACGAGCAGTACTTC.

The gene calls are TRBV15 and TRBJ1-1; D gene uncertain. The CDR3 runs 15 residues. Trimming pared 1 base from V and 1 base from J, leaving 10 bases between. Germline values: CDR1 LNHNV, CDR2 YYDKDF (reference sequence). As DNA, the CDR3 is TGTGCCACCAGCAGAGGAGGAGCAGCGAACACTGAAGCTTTCTTT. Residues: CATSRGGAANTEAFF.

J is TRBJ1-4 and V is TRBV7-9; unclear D gene. V lost 5 bases, J lost 8 bases, and 9 bases lay in between. CDR1 SEHNR and CDR2 FQNEAQ come from the germline V gene (reference sequence). The CDR3 is 12 amino acids. The CDR3 reads CASSPLEEKLFF. The CDR3 DNA follows: TGTGCCAGCAGCCCTTTGGAGGAAAAACTGTTTTTT.

This clonotype was recorded once. The CDR3 protein is CASSRRWLAGGGSRITDTQYF. The CDR3 nucleotides are TGTGCCAGCAGCCGTAGGTGGCTAGCGGGGGGCGGGTCTCGGATCACAGATACGCAGTATTTT. The chain couples TRBV9 to TRBJ2-3, with 11 bases fitting TRBD2. Looked up from germline, CDR1 is SGDLS and CDR2 is YYNGEE. V dropped 4 bases and J dropped 2; count of bases not matched to a gene: 21. The CDR3 has 21 amino acids.

The sample holds many counts of this clonotype. This chain uses TRBV28 with TRBJ2-5, with 7 nucleotides matching TRBD2. V gave up 3 bases and J gave up 5 bases; unmatched junction bases: 6. Germline V gives CDR1 MDHEN, CDR2 SYDVKM. The length of the CDR3 is 14 residues. CDR3 nucleotides: TGTGCCAGCAGTTTTGCGGGAGCTACGGAGACCCAGTACTTC. This codes for CASSFAGATETQYF.

This CDR3 is CASSAVGRNYGYTF. CDR3 DNA sequence: TGTGCCAGCAGCGCCGTCGGACGGAACTATGGCTACACCTTC. The J gene is TRBJ1-2, the V gene TRBV7-2, with D unclear. The CDR3 has 14 amino acids. V lost 5 bases to trimming and J lost 2 bases, with 12 bases between them. From germline, CDR1 is SGHTA and CDR2 FQGNSA.

This clonotype was found many times. The gene calls are TRBV28 and TRBJ2-3; 7 bases align to TRBD2. The germline V gene has CDR1 MDHEN and CDR2 SYDVKM. The CDR3 runs to 14 residues. Unmatched junction bases numbered 4, after V lost 3 bases and J lost 4 bases. This CDR3 reads CASSFMLAADTQYF. CDR3 in DNA: TGTGCCAGCAGTTTTATGCTAGCGGCAGATACGCAGTATTTT. Using reference TRBV28 and TRBJ2-3 for the parts outside the CDR3, the full variable domain is DVKVTQSSRYLVKRTGEKVFLECVQDMDHENMFWYRQDPGLGLRLIYFSYDVKMKEKGDIPEGYSVSREKKERFSLILESASTNQTSMYLCASSFMLAADTQYFGPGTRLTVL.

There are many counts of this clonotype. The chain combines TRBV14 with TRBJ2-7; 10 positions match TRBD2. CDR1 is SGHDN, CDR2 FVKESK, per germline. The CDR3 is 15 amino acids. V was pared by 1 base and J by 5 bases, with 5 bases of the junction left unmatched. CDR3 region: CASSQVLAGLHEQYF. DNA for the CDR3: TGTGCCAGCAGCCAAGTACTAGCGGGACTCCACGAGCAGTACTTC. Full variable domain (missing parts from reference TRBV14 and TRBJ2-7): EAGVTQFPSHSVIEKGQTVTLRCDPISGHDNLYWYRRVMGKEIKFLLHFVKESKQDESGMPNNRFLAERTGGTYSTLKVQPAELEDSGVYFCASSQVLAGLHEQYFGPGTRLTVT.

On this clonotype itself: It may be a read error: a sequence one base away is much more abundant. The rearrangement uses TRBV28 and TRBJ2-7; TRBD1 or TRBD2 may be the D gene (5 bases each). The J call may be wrong; the DNA end is better matched by TRBJ2-1. This CDR3 region has 15 residues. Germline V lookup: CDR1 MDHEN, CDR2 SYDVKM. CDR3 bases: TGTGCCAGCAGTTTAGGGGCAGTCCGGGGCTACGAGCAGTTCTTC. Encoded protein: CASSLGAVRGYEQFF.

In this sample, this clonotype turned up once. With a much larger clone just one base away, this may be a read error. This CDR3 reads CASSAGKTNQPQHF. In nucleotides, the CDR3 is TGTGCCAGCAGTGCTGGGAAAACGAATCAGCCCCAGCATTTT. V gene TRBV6-2 or TRBV6-3 combines with J gene TRBJ1-5; D is unclear. V lost 5 bases and J lost 4, with 12 bases in between. In germline, CDR1 is MNHEY, CDR2 SVGEGT. The CDR3 totals 14 residues.

The chain recombines TRBV12-3 or TRBV12-4 with TRBJ1-2; the D is unclear. The CDR3 is 14 residues long. The ends were cut back, 4 bases at V and 0 bases at J, with 9 bases in the middle. In DNA form, the CDR3 reads TGTGCCAGCAGTTATGCCCATACTAACTATGGCTACACCTTC. Translating it yields CASSYAHTNYGYTF.

Regarding this clonotype: Since a much larger clone is just one base distant, this may be a read error. The V gene is TRBV2, the J gene TRBJ1-1; no definite D call. CDR1 is SNHLY and CDR2 is FYNNEI in the germline V gene. This CDR3 spans 12 amino acids. V was cut by 5 bases and J by 5 bases, with 9 bases left in between. CDR3 region: CASSPTMTEAFF. The DNA for the CDR3 is TGTGCCAGCAGTCCCACAATGACTGAAGCTTTCTTT.

In its sample, this clonotype ranks as medium-sized. The chain uses TRBV20-1 and TRBJ2-1; TRBD2 aligns across 10 bases. The ends lost 3 bases at V and 2 bases at J; junction bases unmatched: 16. This CDR3 has 19 amino acids. The V gene's germline CDR1 is DFQATT and CDR2 SNEGSKA (reference sequence). Here the CDR3 reads CSARAPGTSAWTTYNEQFF. For the CDR3, the DNA is TGCAGTGCTAGGGCACCCGGGACTAGCGCATGGACTACCTACAATGAGCAGTTCTTC.

This clonotype was recorded at least ten times. The genes are TRBV2 and TRBJ2-1, with D maybe TRBD1 (5 bases). Germline CDR1 and CDR2: SNHLY and FYNNEI. V lost 3 bases, J lost 7 bases, and 7 bases lay in between. The CDR3 contains 12 residues. In DNA form, the CDR3 reads TGTGCCAGCAGTGAGGGGCGGAATGAGCAGTTCTTC. Residues: CASSEGRNEQFF.

This clonotype showed up many times. The chain carries TRBV10-3 and TRBJ2-1; a weak D match, TRBD2 (6 bases). V lost 6 bases, J lost 4 bases, and 22 bases lay in between. The CDR3 contains 17 residues. Germline CDR1 is ENHRY and CDR2 is SYGVKD. CDR3: CAISGKASDQGYNEQFF. The CDR3 DNA reads TGTGCCATCAGCGGGAAGGCTAGCGACCAAGGTTACAATGAGCAGTTCTTC.

This clonotype was seen repeatedly, ten times or more. V usage is TRBV12-3 or TRBV12-4 and J usage is TRBJ2-2; TRBD2 aligns across 8 bases. The CDR3 totals 17 residues. V lost 6 bases and J lost 3; bases outside the gene matches: 12. The CDR3 DNA reads TGTGCCAGCAGAACATTAGCGGGATTGAAAGACACCGGGGAGCTGTTTTTT. It encodes CASRTLAGLKDTGELFF.